Each of the 5 T cell receptor beta chains below was sequenced from the same sample in a study of OX40 agonist ivuxolimab in advanced cancers. This table comes from immunoSEQ multiplex PCR, and its TCRdb copy is limited to in-frame clones, with some not included. The profile shows around 70,000 clones, about 85% of them singletons. Here the sequenced sample was CD4+ or CD8+ T cells sorted from blood, taken in a trial of the OX40 agonist ivuxolimab. These TCRs come from an adult with an advanced solid tumor such as melanoma, head and neck, liver or kidney cancer.

V and J are TRBV15 and TRBJ2-7; D gene ambiguous. Trimming removed 1 base at V and 1 base at J, with 8 bases between. Germline CDR1 LNHNV, CDR2 YYDKDF (reference sequence). CDR3 length: 14 amino acids. This CDR3 is CATSRVENSYEQYF. Here the CDR3 DNA reads TGTGCCACCAGCAGAGTCGAGAATTCCTACGAGCAGTACTTC.

The chain joins TRBV5-1 to TRBJ2-1; 7 bases map to TRBD1. CDR1 is SGHRS, CDR2 YFSETQ, per germline. V lost 5 bases and J lost 4; bases outside the gene matches: 9. The CDR3 spans 15 residues. CDR3: CASSSETGSYNEQFF. For the CDR3, the DNA is TGCGCCAGCAGTTCCGAGACAGGGAGTTACAATGAGCAGTTCTTC.

The rearrangement uses TRBV14 and TRBJ1-1; perhaps TRBD1 as D (6 bases). V lost 5 bases to trimming and J lost 4 bases, with 14 bases between them. Germline CDR1 and CDR2: SGHDN and FVKESK. The CDR3 is made up of 14 amino acids. The CDR3 nucleotides read TGTGCCAGCAGCAAACAGGGAGCAGGCACTGAAGCTTTCTTT. Its protein is CASSKQGAGTEAFF.

The V call is TRBV14, the J call TRBJ1-3; unclear D gene. This CDR3 spans 17 amino acids. Per the germline V gene, CDR1 is SGHDN and CDR2 is FVKESK. V dropped 0 bases and J dropped 3 bases, with 15 bases sitting between them. The CDR3 is CASSQDRAGLVGNTIYF. CDR3 coding DNA: TGTGCCAGCAGCCAAGACCGGGCGGGTTTGGTTGGAAACACCATATATTTT.

This chain links TRBV19 with TRBJ2-7, with TRBD2 identical over 12 bases. Per the germline V gene, CDR1 is LNHDA and CDR2 is SQIVND (reference sequence). The V segment lost 5 bases and the J segment 6 bases; nucleotides outside the gene matches: 8. There are 15 residues in the CDR3. The CDR3 coding sequence is TGTGCCAGTAGTCCTAGACTAGCGGGGGTCCCCGAGCAGTACTTC. Residues: CASSPRLAGVPEQYF.